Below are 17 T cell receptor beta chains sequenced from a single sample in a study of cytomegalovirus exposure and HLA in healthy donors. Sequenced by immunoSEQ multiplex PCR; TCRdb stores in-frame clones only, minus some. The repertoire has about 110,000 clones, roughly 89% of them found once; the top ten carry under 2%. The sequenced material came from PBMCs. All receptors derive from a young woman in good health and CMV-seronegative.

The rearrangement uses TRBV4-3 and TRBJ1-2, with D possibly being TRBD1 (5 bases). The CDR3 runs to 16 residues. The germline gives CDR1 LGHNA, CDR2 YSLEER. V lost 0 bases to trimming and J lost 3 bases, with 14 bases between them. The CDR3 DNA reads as TGCGCCAGCAGCCAAGATGCAGGGTGGGGGGACTATGGCTACACCTTC. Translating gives CASSQDAGWGDYGYTF.

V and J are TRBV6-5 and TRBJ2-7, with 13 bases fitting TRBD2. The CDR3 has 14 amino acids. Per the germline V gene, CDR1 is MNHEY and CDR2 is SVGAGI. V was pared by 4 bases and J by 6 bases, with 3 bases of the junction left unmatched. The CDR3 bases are TGTGCCAGCAGTTGGACTAGCGGGAGACCCGAGCAGTACTTC. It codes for CASSWTSGRPEQYF.

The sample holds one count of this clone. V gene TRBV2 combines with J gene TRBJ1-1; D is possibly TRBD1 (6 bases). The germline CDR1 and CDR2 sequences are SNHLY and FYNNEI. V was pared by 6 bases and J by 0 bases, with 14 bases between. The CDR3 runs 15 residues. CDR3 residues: CASSRRQALNTEAFF. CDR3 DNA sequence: TGTGCCAGCAGCCGAAGACAGGCTTTGAACACTGAAGCTTTCTTT.

This CDR3 is CASRLAGGSGEQFF. For the CDR3, the DNA is TGTGCCAGCAGACTAGCGGGAGGGTCGGGTGAGCAGTTCTTC. The chain links TRBV27 to TRBJ2-1; 13 bases match TRBD2. This CDR3 contains 14 residues. Germline V gene data show CDR1 as MNHEY and CDR2 as SMNVEV (reference sequence). Trimming cost V 6 bases and J 9 bases; bases outside gene matches: 5.

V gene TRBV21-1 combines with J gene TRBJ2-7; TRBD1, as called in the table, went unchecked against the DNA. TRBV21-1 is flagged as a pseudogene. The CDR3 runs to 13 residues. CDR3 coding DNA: TGTGCCAGCAGCAAAGTTCCGTGCCAGGGTTTGCACTTC. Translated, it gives CASSKVPCQGLHF.

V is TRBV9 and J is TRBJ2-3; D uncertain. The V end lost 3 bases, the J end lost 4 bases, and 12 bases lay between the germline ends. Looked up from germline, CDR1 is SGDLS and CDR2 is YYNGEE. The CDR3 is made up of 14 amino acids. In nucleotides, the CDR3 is TGTGCCAGCAGCGGCACGGGTTCGGCAGATACGCAGTATTTT. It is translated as CASSGTGSADTQYF. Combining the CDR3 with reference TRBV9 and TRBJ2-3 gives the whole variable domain DSGVTQTPKHLITATGQRVTLRCSPRSGDLSVYWYQQSLDQGLQFLIQYYNGEERAKGNILERFSAQQFPDLHSELNLSSLELGDSALYFCASSGTGSADTQYFGPGTRLTVL.

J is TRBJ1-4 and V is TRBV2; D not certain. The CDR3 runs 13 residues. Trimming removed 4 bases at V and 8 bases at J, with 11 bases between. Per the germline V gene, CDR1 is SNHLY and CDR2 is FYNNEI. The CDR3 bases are TGTGCCAGCAGTGTGATGATAGAGGAAAAACTGTTTTTT. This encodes CASSVMIEEKLFF.

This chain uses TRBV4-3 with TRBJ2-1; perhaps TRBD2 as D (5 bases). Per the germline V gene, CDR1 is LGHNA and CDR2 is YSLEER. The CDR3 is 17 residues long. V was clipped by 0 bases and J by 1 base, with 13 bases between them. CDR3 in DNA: TGCGCCAGCAGCCAAGATCTAGGTGGAGGATCCTACAATGAGCAGTTCTTC. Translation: CASSQDLGGGSYNEQFF.

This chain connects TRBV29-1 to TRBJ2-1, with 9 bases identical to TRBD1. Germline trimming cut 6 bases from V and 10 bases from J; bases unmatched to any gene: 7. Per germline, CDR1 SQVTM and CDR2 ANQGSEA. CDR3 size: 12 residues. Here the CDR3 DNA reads TGCAGCGTGGGGGACAGGGAAAAAGAGCAGTTCTTC. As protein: CSVGDREKEQFF.

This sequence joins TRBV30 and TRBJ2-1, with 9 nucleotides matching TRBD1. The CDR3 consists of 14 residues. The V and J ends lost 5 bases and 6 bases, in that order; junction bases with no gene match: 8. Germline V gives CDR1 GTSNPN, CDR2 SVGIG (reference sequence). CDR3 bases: TGTGCCTGGGCGGGACAGGGTTTCTCCAATGAGCAGTTCTTC. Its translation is CAWAGQGFSNEQFF.

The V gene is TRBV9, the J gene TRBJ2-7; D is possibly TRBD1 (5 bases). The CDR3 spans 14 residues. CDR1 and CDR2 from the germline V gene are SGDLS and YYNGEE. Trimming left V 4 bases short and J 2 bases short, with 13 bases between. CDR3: CASSLMDTPYEQYF. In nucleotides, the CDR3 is TGTGCCAGCAGCTTGATGGACACCCCCTACGAGCAGTACTTC.

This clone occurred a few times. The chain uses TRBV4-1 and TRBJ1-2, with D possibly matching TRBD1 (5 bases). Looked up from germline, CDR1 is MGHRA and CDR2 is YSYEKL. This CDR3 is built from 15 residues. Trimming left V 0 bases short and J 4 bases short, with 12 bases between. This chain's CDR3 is CASSQDNLGVYGYTF. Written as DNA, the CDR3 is TGCGCCAGCAGCCAAGATAATTTAGGGGTCTATGGCTACACCTTC.

CDR3 protein: CASRSGAGSYNEQFF. The CDR3 DNA sequence: TGTGCCAGCAGGTCTGGAGCGGGCTCCTACAATGAGCAGTTCTTC. The chain carries TRBV11-2 and TRBJ2-1; D is perhaps TRBD2 (6 bases). The CDR3 covers 15 residues. V was clipped by 6 bases and J by 0 bases, with 12 bases between them. Per germline, CDR1 SGHAT and CDR2 FQNNGV.

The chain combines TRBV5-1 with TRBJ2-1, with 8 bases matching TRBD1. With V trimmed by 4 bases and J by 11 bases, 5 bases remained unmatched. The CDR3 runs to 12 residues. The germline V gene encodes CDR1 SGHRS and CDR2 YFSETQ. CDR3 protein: CASSKGQAQQFF. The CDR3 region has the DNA TGCGCCAGCAGCAAGGGACAGGCTCAGCAGTTCTTC.

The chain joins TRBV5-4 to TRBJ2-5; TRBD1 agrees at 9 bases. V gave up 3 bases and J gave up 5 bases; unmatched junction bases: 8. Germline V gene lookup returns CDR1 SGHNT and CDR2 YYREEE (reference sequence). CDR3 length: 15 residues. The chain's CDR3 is CASSSGQGQYETQYF. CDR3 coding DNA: TGTGCCAGCAGCTCCGGACAGGGGCAGTATGAGACCCAGTACTTC.

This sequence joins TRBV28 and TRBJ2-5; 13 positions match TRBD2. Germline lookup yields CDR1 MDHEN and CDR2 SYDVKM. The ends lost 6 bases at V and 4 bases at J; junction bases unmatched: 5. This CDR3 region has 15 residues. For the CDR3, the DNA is TGTGCCAGCAGCTCAAGACTAGCGGGAGGAGAGACCCAGTACTTC. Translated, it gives CASSSRLAGGETQYF.

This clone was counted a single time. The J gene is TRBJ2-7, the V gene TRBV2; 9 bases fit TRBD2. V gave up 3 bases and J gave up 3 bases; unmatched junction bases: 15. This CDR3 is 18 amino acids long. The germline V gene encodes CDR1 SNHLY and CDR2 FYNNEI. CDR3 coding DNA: TGTGCCAGCAGTGAGGGGGTTGTTAGCGGGAGAAATCACTACGAGCAGTACTTC. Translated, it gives CASSEGVVSGRNHYEQYF.